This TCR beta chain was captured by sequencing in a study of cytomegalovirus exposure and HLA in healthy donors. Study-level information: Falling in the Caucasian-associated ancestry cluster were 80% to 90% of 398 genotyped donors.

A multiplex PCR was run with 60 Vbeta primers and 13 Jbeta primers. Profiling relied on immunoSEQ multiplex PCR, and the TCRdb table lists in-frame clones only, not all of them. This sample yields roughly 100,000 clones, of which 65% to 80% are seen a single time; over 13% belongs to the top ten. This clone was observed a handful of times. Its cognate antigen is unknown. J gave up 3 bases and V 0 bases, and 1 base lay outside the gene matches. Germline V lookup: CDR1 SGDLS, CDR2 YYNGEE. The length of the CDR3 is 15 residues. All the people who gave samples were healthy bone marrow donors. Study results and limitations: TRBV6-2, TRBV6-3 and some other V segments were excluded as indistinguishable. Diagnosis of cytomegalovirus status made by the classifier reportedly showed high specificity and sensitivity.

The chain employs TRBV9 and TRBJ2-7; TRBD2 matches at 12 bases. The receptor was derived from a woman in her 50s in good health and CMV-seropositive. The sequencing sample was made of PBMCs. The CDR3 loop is CASSVELAGGYEQYF. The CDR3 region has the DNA TGTGCCAGCAGCGTAGAACTAGCGGGAGGCTACGAGCAGTACTTC.